These T cell receptor beta chains were read from a single sample in a study of blood T cells in healthy people across ages. One entry per CDR3 protein results from TCRdb running MiXCR on the 5' RACE reads. The sample includes around 1,900,000 distinct CDR3 sequences, about two fifths seen only once; the top ten take about 23%. Material for sequencing was blood. The receptors originated from a human donor in good health. The CDR3 runs from the conserved cysteine through the conserved F or W. D genes are given only for firm matches.

>TRBJ2-1|TRBV6-5|-|14
CASSYYRGNNEQFF
>TRBJ1-6|TRBV5-5|TRBD1|14
CASSSDREDSPLHF
>-|TRBV10-3|TRBD1|12
CAISWTGDEQYF
>TRBJ2-2|TRBV28|-|15
CASSLEPLGAGELFF
>TRBJ2-7|TRBV18|-|14
CASSPTGQDYEQYF
>TRBJ2-5|TRBV5-6|-|13
CASSSAFQETQYF
>TRBJ2-1|TRBV6-6|-|12
CASSRYRDEQFF
>TRBJ2-1|TRBV6-2/TRBV6-3|-|12
CASSYASGEQFF
>TRBJ2-7|TRBV27|TRBD2|18
CASSTHGLAGGSPYEQYF
>TRBJ1-2|TRBV27|-|16
CASREYTGRQGDGYTF
>TRBJ1-5|TRBV6-5|-|15
CASRPLRGGDQPQHF
>TRBJ1-6|TRBV12-3/TRBV12-4|-|14
CASSLGAYNSPLHF
>TRBJ2-7|TRBV20-1|TRBD2|17
CSARDLTTSGATYEQYF
>TRBJ1-2|TRBV3-1|-|16
CASSPDRTGRNYGYTF
>TRBJ2-7|TRBV27|-|15
CASSFQGLPSYEQYF
>TRBJ1-2|TRBV6-1|-|13
CASNPQGNYGYTF
>TRBJ2-6|TRBV5-4|-|15
CASSLWSSGANVLTF
>TRBJ1-2|TRBV9|TRBD1|15
CASSVDRGMRYGYTF
>TRBJ1-1|TRBV5-5|-|14
CASSMEGEDTEAFF
>TRBJ1-2|TRBV29-1|-|13
CSVEVAGNYGYTF
>TRBJ1-5|TRBV6-2/TRBV6-3|-|13
CAGGWTGNQPQHF
>TRBJ2-3|TRBV28|-|14
CASSSFRRTDTQYF
>-|TRBV20-1|TRBD2|14
CGATLAGAPYEQYF
>TRBJ2-5|TRBV6-8|-|12
CASSYAGKTQYF
>TRBJ2-7|TRBV27|-|15
CAGSTGQSFSYEQYF
>TRBJ1-5|TRBV6-6|TRBD1|16
CASSYPNRDREQPQHF
>-|TRBV12-3/TRBV12-4|-|14
CASSLIRGAPEQYF
>TRBJ1-2|TRBV3-1|-|13
CASRPPGGYGYTF
>TRBJ2-5|TRBV28|-|13
CASRTGRQWTQYF
>TRBJ2-5|TRBV20-1|-|12
CSARGEEETQYF
>TRBJ2-3|TRBV4-1|-|14
CASSQPQGSDTQYF
>TRBJ1-1|TRBV30|-|11
CAWGKGQEAFF
>TRBJ1-2|TRBV5-5|-|14
CASSFWDANYGYTF
>TRBJ2-1|TRBV7-9|TRBD1|15
CASSPDRIRTNEQFF
>TRBJ1-2|TRBV12-3/TRBV12-4|-|13
CASRSGRPYGYTF
>TRBJ2-5|TRBV7-8|TRBD1|16
CASSNGPRGRQETQYF
>TRBJ1-1|TRBV7-8|-|14
CASSLRGVLTEAFF
>TRBJ1-1|TRBV7-3|TRBD1|16
CASSWGQVNSNTEAFF
>TRBJ2-7|TRBV27|TRBD2|16
CASSPEGLVGHYEQYF
>TRBJ1-1|TRBV12-3/TRBV12-4|-|9
CASPLPAFF
>TRBJ2-4|TRBV12-3/TRBV12-4|TRBD1|14
CASRPGQGANIQYF
>TRBJ2-1|TRBV7-2|-|15
CASSLAWGLDNEQFF
>TRBJ1-1|TRBV6-5|-|14
CASSYSRIRTEAFF